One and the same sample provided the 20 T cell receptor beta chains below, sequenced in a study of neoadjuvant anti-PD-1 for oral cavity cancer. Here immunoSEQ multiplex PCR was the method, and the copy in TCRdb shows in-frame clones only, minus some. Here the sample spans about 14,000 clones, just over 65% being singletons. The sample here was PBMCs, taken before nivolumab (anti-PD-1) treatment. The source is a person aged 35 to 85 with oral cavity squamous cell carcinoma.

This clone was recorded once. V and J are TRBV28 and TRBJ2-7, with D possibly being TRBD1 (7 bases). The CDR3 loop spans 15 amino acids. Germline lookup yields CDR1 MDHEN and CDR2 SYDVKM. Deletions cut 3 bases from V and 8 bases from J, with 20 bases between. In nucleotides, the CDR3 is TGTGCCAGCAGTTTGGTGGAGACAGGAGGGGGCAAGCAGTACTTC. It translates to CASSLVETGGGKQYF.

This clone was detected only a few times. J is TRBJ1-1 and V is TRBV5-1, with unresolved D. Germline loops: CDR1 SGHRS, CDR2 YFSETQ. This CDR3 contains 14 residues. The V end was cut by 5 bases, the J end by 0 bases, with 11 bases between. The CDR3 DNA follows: TGCGCCAGCAGTATTAGCGCTATGAACACTGAAGCTTTCTTT. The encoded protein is CASSISAMNTEAFF.

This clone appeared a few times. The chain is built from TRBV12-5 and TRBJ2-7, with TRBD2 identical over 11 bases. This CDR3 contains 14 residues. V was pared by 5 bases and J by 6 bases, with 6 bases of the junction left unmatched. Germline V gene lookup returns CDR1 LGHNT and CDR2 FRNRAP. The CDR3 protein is CASGPLAGGAEQYF. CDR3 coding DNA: TGTGCTAGTGGTCCTCTAGCGGGGGGCGCCGAGCAGTACTTC.

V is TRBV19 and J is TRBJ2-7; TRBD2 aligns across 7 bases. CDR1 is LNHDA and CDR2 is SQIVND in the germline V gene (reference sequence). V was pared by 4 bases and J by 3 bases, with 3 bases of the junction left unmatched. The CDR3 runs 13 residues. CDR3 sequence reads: CASSSGSVYEQYF. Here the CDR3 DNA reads TGTGCCAGTAGTAGCGGGAGCGTCTACGAGCAGTACTTC. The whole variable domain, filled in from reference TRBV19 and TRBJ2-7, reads DGGITQSPKYLFRKEGQNVTLSCEQNLNHDAMYWYRQDPGQGLRLIYYSQIVNDFQKGDIAEGYSVSREKKESFPLTVTSAQKNPTAFYLCASSSGSVYEQYFGPGTRLTVT.

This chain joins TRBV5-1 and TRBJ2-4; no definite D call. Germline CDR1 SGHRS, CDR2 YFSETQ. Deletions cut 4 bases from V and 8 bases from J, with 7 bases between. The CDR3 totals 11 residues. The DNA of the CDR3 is TGCGCCAGCAGCGATCTGGACATTCAGTACTTC. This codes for CASSDLDIQYF.

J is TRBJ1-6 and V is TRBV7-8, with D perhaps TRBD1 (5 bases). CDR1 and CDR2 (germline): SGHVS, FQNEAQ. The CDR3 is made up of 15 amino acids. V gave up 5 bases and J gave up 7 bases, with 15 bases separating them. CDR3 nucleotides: TGTGCCAGCAGCCTAACCGACAGCAAAAATTCACCCCTCCACTTT. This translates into CASSLTDSKNSPLHF.

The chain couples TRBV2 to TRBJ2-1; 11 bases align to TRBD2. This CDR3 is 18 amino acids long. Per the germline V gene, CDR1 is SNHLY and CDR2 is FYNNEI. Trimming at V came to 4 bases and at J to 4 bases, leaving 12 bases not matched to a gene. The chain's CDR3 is CASSVASGGSVLYNEQFF. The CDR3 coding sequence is TGTGCCAGCAGTGTAGCTAGCGGGGGGAGTGTCCTTTACAATGAGCAGTTCTTC.

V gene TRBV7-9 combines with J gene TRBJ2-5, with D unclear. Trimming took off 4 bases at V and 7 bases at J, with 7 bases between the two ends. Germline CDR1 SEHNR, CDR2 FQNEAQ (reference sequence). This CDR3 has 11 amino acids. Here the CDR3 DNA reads TGTGCCAGCAGCTCGACTGGGACCCAGTACTTC. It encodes CASSSTGTQYF.

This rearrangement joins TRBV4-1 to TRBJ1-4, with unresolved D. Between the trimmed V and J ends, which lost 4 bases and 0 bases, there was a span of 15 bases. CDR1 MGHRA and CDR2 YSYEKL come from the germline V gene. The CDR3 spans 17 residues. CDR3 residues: CASSPRERTSTNEKLFF. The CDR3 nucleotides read TGCGCCAGCAGCCCCCGCGAGCGGACCTCAACTAATGAAAAACTGTTTTTT.

This chain's CDR3 is CASSVTSRAGVYEQYF. For the CDR3, the DNA is TGTGCCAGCAGCGTTACTTCTAGGGCGGGGGTCTACGAGCAGTACTTC. The chain recombines TRBV9 with TRBJ2-7; 7 nucleotides agree with TRBD2. V was pared by 2 bases and J by 3 bases, with 11 bases of the junction left unmatched. Germline values: CDR1 SGDLS, CDR2 YYNGEE. This CDR3 region has 16 residues.

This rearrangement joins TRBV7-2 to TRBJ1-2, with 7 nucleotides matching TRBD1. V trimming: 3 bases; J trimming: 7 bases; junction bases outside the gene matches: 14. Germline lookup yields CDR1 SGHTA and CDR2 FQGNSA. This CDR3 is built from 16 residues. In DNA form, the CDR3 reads TGTGCCAGCAGCTTGACTCAGGGGGTTTCGTTATTTGGCTACACCTTC. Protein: CASSLTQGVSLFGYTF. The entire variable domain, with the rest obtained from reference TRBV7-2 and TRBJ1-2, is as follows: GAGVSQSPSNKVTEKGKDVELRCDPISGHTALYWYRQSLGQGLEFLIYFQGNSAPDKSGLPSDRFSAERTGGSVSTLTIQRTQQEDSAVYLCASSLTQGVSLFGYTFGSGTRLTVV.

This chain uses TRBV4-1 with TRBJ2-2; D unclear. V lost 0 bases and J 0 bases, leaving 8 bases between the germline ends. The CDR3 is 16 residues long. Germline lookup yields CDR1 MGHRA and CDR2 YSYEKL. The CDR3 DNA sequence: TGCGCCAGCAGCCAAGAGGGCTCGTCGAACACCGGGGAGCTGTTTTTT. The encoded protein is CASSQEGSSNTGELFF.

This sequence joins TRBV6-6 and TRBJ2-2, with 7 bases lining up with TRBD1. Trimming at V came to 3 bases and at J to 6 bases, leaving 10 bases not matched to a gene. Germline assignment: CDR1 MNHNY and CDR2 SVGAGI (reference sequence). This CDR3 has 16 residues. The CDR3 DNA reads TGTGCCAGCAGTTATCAGGGGGTCGGCTTTGCCGGGGAGCTGTTTTTT. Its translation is CASSYQGVGFAGELFF.

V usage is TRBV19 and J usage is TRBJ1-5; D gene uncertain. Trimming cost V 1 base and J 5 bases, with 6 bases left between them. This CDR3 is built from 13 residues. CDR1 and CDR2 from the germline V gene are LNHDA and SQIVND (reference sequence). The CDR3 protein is CASSIGQDQPQHF. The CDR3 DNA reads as TGTGCCAGTAGTATAGGCCAAGATCAGCCCCAGCATTTT.

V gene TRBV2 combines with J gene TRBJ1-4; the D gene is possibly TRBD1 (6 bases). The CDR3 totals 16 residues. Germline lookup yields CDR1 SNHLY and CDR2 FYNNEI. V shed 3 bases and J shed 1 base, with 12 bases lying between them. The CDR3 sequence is CASSDRTAITNEKLFF. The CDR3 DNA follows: TGTGCCAGCAGTGACAGGACAGCCATAACTAATGAAAAACTGTTTTTT. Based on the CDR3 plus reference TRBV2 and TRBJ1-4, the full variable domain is EPEVTQTPSHQVTQMGQEVILRCVPISNHLYFYWYRQILGQKVEFLVSFYNNEISEKSEIFDDQFSVERPDGSNFTLKIRSTKLEDSAMYFCASSDRTAITNEKLFFGSGTQLSVL.

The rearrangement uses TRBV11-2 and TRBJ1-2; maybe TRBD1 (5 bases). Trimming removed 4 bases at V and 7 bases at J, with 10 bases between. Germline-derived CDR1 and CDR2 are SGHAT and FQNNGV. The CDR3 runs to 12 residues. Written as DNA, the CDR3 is TGTGCCAGCAGCTCAGACAGATTTGGCTACACCTTC. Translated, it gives CASSSDRFGYTF. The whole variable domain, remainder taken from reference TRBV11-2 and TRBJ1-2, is EAGVAQSPRYKIIEKRQSVAFWCNPISGHATLYWYQQILGQGPKLLIQFQNNGVVDDSQLPKDRFSAERLKGVDSTLKIQPAKLEDSAVYLCASSSDRFGYTFGSGTRLTVV.

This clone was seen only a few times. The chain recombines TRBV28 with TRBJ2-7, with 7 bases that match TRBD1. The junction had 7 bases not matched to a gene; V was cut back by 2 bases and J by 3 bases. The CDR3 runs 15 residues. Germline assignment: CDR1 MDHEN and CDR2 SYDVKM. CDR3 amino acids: CASSLGRQGIYEQYF. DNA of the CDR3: TGTGCCAGCAGTTTAGGACGACAGGGAATCTACGAGCAGTACTTC.

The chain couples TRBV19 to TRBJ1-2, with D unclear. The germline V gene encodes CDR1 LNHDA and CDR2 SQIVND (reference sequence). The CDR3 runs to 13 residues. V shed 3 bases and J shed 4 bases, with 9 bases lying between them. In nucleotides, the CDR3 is TGTGCCAGTAGTATTGAACAGAGCTATGGCTACACCTTC. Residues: CASSIEQSYGYTF.

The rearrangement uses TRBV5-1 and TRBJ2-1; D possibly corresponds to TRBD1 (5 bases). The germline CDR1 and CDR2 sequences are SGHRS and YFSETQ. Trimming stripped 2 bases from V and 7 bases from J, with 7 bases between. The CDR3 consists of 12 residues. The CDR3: CASSFSGNEQFF. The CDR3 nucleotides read TGCGCCAGCAGCTTCTCAGGGAATGAGCAGTTCTTC.

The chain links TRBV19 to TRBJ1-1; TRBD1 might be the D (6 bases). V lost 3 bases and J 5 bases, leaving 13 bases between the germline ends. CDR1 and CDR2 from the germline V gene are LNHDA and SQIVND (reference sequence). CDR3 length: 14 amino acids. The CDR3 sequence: CASSIPGDNTEAFF. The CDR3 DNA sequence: TGTGCCAGTAGTATCCCAGGGGATAATACTGAAGCTTTCTTT.